This T cell receptor beta chain stems from a study of CD8+ T cells in alopecia areata. CDR1 is SGHRS and CDR2 is YFSETQ in the germline V gene. Trimming stripped 5 bases from V and 0 bases from J, with 9 bases between. This CDR3 has 13 amino acids. The authors extracted RNA and reverse transcribed it into cDNA as the sequencing template. The protocol was immunoSEQ multiplex PCR, while the TCRdb copy is restricted to in-frame clones and leaves out a portion. The repertoire has roughly 250,000 clones, about 68% of them found once; the top ten carry 1.2%. This chain joins TRBV5-1 and TRBJ2-7; D not certain. This TCR was sampled from a human donor with alopecia areata. Sequences were derived from CD4+ T cells sorted from blood, sampled at week 0. CDR3 loop: CASSEESSYEQYF. CDR3 nucleotide sequence: TGCGCCAGCAGTGAAGAGAGCTCCTACGAGCAGTACTTC.